The rows below give T cell receptor beta chains drawn from one sample of a study of blood T cell repertoires in COVID-19. Some clones are missing from TCRdb's copy, which holds only in-frame ones; the method was immunoSEQ multiplex PCR. The repertoire holds fewer than 95,000 clones, with 88% as singletons. Material: peripheral blood. These receptors came from a woman aged 80 or older with acute or convalescent COVID-19. Both conserved end residues are part of each CDR3. The order of the fields is V gene, J gene, D gene, clone size, CDR3 protein, CDR3 DNA. D genes are given only for firm matches. The size of a clone is reported for some rows only, either as once, few or many, or as a class for expanded clones.

v_gene: TRBV6-5
j_gene: TRBJ2-2
d_gene: TRBD2
abundance: once
CDR3aa: CASKRGANTGELFF
CDR3nt: TGTGCCAGCAAGCGGGGCGCGAACACCGGGGAGCTGTTTTTT

v_gene: TRBV7-9
j_gene: TRBJ1-5
d_gene: .
abundance: .
CDR3aa: CASSPGQVNQPQHF
CDR3nt: TGTGCCAGCAGCCCGGGACAAGTCAATCAGCCCCAGCATTTT

v_gene: TRBV7-8
j_gene: TRBJ2-1
d_gene: TRBD2
abundance: .
CDR3aa: CASSLRRSSGTNDNEQFF
CDR3nt: TGTGCCAGCAGCCTAAGGAGATCTAGCGGGACAAATGACAATGAGCAGTTCTTC

v_gene: TRBV18
j_gene: TRBJ1-4
d_gene: .
abundance: .
CDR3aa: CASSPGDRQAEKLFF
CDR3nt: TGTGCCAGCTCACCAGGAGACAGGCAAGCGGAAAAACTGTTTTTT

v_gene: TRBV3-1/TRBV3-2
j_gene: TRBJ2-7
d_gene: TRBD1
abundance: .
CDR3aa: CASSQRQGGEQYF
CDR3nt: TGTGCCAGCAGCCAAAGACAGGGGGGCGAGCAGTACTTC

v_gene: TRBV5-4
j_gene: TRBJ2-5
d_gene: TRBD2
abundance: .
CDR3aa: CASSSGLAGSLETQYF
CDR3nt: TGTGCCAGCAGTTCTGGACTAGCGGGAAGTCTGGAGACCCAGTACTTC

v_gene: TRBV15
j_gene: TRBJ2-1
d_gene: TRBD2
abundance: .
CDR3aa: CATSRQLAGVRNEQFF
CDR3nt: TGTGCCACCAGCAGACAACTAGCGGGAGTACGGAATGAGCAGTTCTTC

v_gene: TRBV6-5
j_gene: TRBJ2-7
d_gene: TRBD2
abundance: .
CDR3aa: CASRDRLAGAYEQYF
CDR3nt: TGTGCCAGCAGAGATCGGCTAGCGGGAGCTTACGAGCAGTACTTC

v_gene: TRBV7-8
j_gene: TRBJ2-1
d_gene: .
abundance: .
CDR3aa: CASSFTSPPRITYNEQFF
CDR3nt: TGTGCCAGCAGCTTCACTAGCCCGCCAAGAATAACCTACAATGAGCAGTTCTTC

v_gene: TRBV27
j_gene: TRBJ1-5
d_gene: .
abundance: .
CDR3aa: CASSLSQGYQPQHF
CDR3nt: TGTGCCAGCAGTTTATCCCAGGGCTATCAGCCCCAGCATTTT

v_gene: TRBV5-1
j_gene: TRBJ1-1
d_gene: .
abundance: once
CDR3aa: CASSRDDTGEAFF
CDR3nt: TGCGCCAGCAGCCGCGACGACACCGGTGAAGCTTTCTTT

v_gene: TRBV5-5
j_gene: TRBJ2-1
d_gene: TRBD1
abundance: .
CDR3aa: CASSLPGTGGYEQFF
CDR3nt: TGTGCCAGCAGCTTACCCGGGACAGGGGGCTATGAGCAGTTCTTC

v_gene: TRBV19
j_gene: TRBJ2-1
d_gene: .
abundance: .
CDR3aa: CASSVGRGYNEQFF
CDR3nt: TGTGCCAGTAGTGTAGGGCGGGGCTATAATGAGCAGTTCTTC

v_gene: TRBV7-3
j_gene: TRBJ2-7
d_gene: TRBD2
abundance: .
CDR3aa: CASSLGGSNREQYF
CDR3nt: TGTGCCAGCAGCTTAGGCGGGAGCAATCGCGAGCAGTACTTC

v_gene: TRBV2
j_gene: TRBJ1-4
d_gene: .
abundance: .
CDR3aa: CASKLPSVSGEKLFF
CDR3nt: TGTGCCAGCAAACTCCCGAGCGTTTCCGGAGAAAAACTGTTTTTT

v_gene: TRBV7-9
j_gene: TRBJ1-1
d_gene: .
abundance: .
CDR3aa: CASSLSTVNTEAFF
CDR3nt: TGTGCCAGCAGCTTAAGTACAGTGAACACTGAAGCTTTCTTT

v_gene: TRBV6-2/TRBV6-3
j_gene: TRBJ2-7
d_gene: .
abundance: .
CDR3aa: CASSKTGYEQYF
CDR3nt: TGTGCCAGCAGTAAGACAGGTTACGAGCAGTACTTC

v_gene: TRBV2
j_gene: TRBJ2-2
d_gene: TRBD1
abundance: .
CDR3aa: CASSGRTGSDRELFF
CDR3nt: TGTGCCAGCAGTGGTAGGACAGGATCAGACCGGGAGCTGTTTTTT

v_gene: TRBV29-1
j_gene: TRBJ2-1
d_gene: TRBD2
abundance: .
CDR3aa: CSVEESGRLNEQFF
CDR3nt: TGCAGCGTTGAAGAGAGCGGGAGGCTAAATGAGCAGTTCTTC

v_gene: TRBV27
j_gene: TRBJ2-4
d_gene: .
abundance: .
CDR3aa: CASSSTGRSLPKNIQYF
CDR3nt: TGTGCCAGCAGTTCCACGGGAAGATCTCTCCCCAAAAACATTCAGTACTTC

v_gene: TRBV7-2
j_gene: TRBJ1-1
d_gene: TRBD1
abundance: few
CDR3aa: CASSEQGAQWAFF
CDR3nt: TGTGCCAGCAGCGAGCAGGGGGCGCAATGGGCTTTCTTT

v_gene: TRBV6-5
j_gene: TRBJ2-3
d_gene: TRBD2
abundance: few
CDR3aa: CASSYGMGGVDTQYF
CDR3nt: TGTGCCAGCAGTTACGGAATGGGGGGGGTAGATACGCAGTATTTT

v_gene: TRBV7-9
j_gene: TRBJ2-2
d_gene: .
abundance: .
CDR3aa: CASSLRDSNTGELFF
CDR3nt: TGTGCCAGCAGCTTACGGGACTCTAACACCGGGGAGCTGTTTTTT

v_gene: TRBV19
j_gene: TRBJ1-5
d_gene: .
abundance: few
CDR3aa: CASSMGSGRGGQPQHF
CDR3nt: TGTGCCAGTAGTATGGGAAGTGGGAGGGGCGGACAGCCCCAGCATTTT

v_gene: TRBV19
j_gene: TRBJ1-1
d_gene: .
abundance: .
CDR3aa: CASIDNPLMGNTEAFF
CDR3nt: TGTGCCAGTATCGACAATCCACTGATGGGTAACACTGAAGCTTTCTTT

v_gene: TRBV28
j_gene: TRBJ1-2
d_gene: TRBD1
abundance: few
CDR3aa: CASSPGTAHHGYTF
CDR3nt: TGTGCCAGCAGTCCGGGGACAGCCCACCATGGCTACACCTTC

v_gene: TRBV11-3
j_gene: TRBJ2-2
d_gene: TRBD2
abundance: .
CDR3aa: CASSYGGANTGELFF
CDR3nt: TGTGCCAGCAGCTACGGGGGGGCGAACACCGGGGAGCTGTTTTTT

v_gene: TRBV2
j_gene: TRBJ1-1
d_gene: .
abundance: .
CDR3aa: CASSYRTNTEAFF
CDR3nt: TGTGCCAGCAGCTATAGGACAAACACTGAAGCTTTCTTT

v_gene: TRBV19
j_gene: TRBJ2-3
d_gene: .
abundance: .
CDR3aa: CASSTTGIGADTQYF
CDR3nt: TGTGCCAGTAGTACTACAGGGATCGGGGCAGATACGCAGTATTTT

v_gene: TRBV7-9
j_gene: TRBJ1-6
d_gene: TRBD1
abundance: .
CDR3aa: CASSWDRVPSPLHF
CDR3nt: TGTGCCAGCAGCTGGGACAGGGTTCCTTCACCCCTCCACTTT

v_gene: TRBV30
j_gene: TRBJ1-5
d_gene: TRBD1
abundance: .
CDR3aa: CAWSVSGTDNQPQHF
CDR3nt: TGTGCCTGGAGTGTTTCGGGGACAGACAATCAGCCCCAGCATTTT

v_gene: TRBV6-5
j_gene: TRBJ1-4
d_gene: .
abundance: .
CDR3aa: CASSREKLFF
CDR3nt: TGTGCCAGCAGTCGTGAAAAACTGTTTTTT

v_gene: TRBV30
j_gene: TRBJ1-1
d_gene: .
abundance: .
CDR3aa: CAWSIEENTEAFF
CDR3nt: TGTGCCTGGAGTATTGAGGAGAACACTGAAGCTTTCTTT

v_gene: TRBV18
j_gene: TRBJ2-1
d_gene: TRBD1
abundance: .
CDR3aa: CASSPLTGTYNEQFF
CDR3nt: TGTGCCAGCTCACCTTTGACAGGGACCTACAATGAGCAGTTCTTC

v_gene: TRBV9
j_gene: TRBJ1-5
d_gene: TRBD1
abundance: .
CDR3aa: CASSPLTGGQPQHF
CDR3nt: TGTGCCAGCAGCCCATTGACAGGGGGTCAGCCCCAGCATTTT

v_gene: TRBV19
j_gene: TRBJ2-1
d_gene: TRBD2
abundance: .
CDR3aa: CASSQSPGLAGPYNEQFF
CDR3nt: TGTGCCAGTAGTCAGAGCCCGGGACTAGCGGGTCCCTACAATGAGCAGTTCTTC

v_gene: TRBV29-1
j_gene: TRBJ1-1
d_gene: .
abundance: .
CDR3aa: CSVGRRGQDPLNTEAFF
CDR3nt: TGCAGCGTGGGGAGGAGGGGCCAGGACCCCTTGAACACTGAAGCTTTCTTT